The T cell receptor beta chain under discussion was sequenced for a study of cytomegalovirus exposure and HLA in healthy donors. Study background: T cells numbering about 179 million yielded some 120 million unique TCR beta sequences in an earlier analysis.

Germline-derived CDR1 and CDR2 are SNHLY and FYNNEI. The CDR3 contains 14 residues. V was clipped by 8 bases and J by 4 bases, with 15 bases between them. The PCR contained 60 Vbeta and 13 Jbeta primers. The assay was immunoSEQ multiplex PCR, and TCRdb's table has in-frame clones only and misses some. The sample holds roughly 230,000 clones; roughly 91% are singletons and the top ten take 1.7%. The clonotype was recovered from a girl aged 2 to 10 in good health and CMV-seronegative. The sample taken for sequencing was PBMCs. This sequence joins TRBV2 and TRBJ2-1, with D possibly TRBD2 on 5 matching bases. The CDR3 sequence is CASRTQTQYNEQFF. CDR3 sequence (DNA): TGTGCCAGCCGGACTCAAACACAATACAATGAGCAGTTCTTC.